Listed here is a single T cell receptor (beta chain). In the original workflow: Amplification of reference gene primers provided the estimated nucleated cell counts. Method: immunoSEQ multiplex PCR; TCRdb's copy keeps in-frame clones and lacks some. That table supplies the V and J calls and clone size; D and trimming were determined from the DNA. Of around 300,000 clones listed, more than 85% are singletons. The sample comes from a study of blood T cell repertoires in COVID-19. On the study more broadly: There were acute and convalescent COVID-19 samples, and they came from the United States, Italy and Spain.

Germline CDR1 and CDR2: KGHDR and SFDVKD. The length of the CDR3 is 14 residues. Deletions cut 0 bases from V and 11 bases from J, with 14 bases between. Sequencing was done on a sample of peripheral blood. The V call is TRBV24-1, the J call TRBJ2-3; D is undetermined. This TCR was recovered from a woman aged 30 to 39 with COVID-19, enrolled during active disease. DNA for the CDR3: TGTGCCACCAGTGATTTGCATAAGAACCGAGGGCAGTATTTT. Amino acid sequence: CATSDLHKNRGQYF.